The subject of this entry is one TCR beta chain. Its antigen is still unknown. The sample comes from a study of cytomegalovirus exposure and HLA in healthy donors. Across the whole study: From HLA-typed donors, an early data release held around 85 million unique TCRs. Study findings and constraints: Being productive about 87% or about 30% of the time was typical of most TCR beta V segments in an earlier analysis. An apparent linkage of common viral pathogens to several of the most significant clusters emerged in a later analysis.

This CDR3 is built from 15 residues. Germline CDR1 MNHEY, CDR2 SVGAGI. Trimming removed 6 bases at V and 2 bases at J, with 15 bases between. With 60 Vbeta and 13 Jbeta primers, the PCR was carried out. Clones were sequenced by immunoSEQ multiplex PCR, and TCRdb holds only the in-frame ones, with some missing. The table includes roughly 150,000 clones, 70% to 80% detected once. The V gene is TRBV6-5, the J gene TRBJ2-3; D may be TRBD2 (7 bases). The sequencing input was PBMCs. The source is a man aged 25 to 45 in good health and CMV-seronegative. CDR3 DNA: TGTGCCAGCAGCCCGCGGGGGCAAGCCACAGATACGCAGTATTTT. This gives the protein CASSPRGQATDTQYF.